This T cell receptor beta chain was sequenced during a study of human versus mouse CDR3 diversity and MHC coevolution. Overall study: Valid reads per sample ranged from about 5.5 x 10^6 to 1.6 x 10^7.

TCRdb's table, derived via immunoSEQ multiplex PCR, lists solely in-frame clones and lacks some. The profile covers fewer than 80,000 clones, with 85% to 95% appearing a single time and around 0.15% taken by the ten largest. Trimming took 5 bases from V and 6 from J, leaving 13 bases between them. The germline V gene has CDR1 LNHDA and CDR2 SQIVND (reference sequence). CDR3 length equals 14 residues. Source material: naive CD4+ T cells from blood. Subset here: CD45RO-negative CD62L-positive naive CD4 T cells. The source of this sequence is a person aged 25 to 75 in good health. This rearrangement joins TRBV19 to TRBJ1-4; D is uncertain. The CDR3 DNA reads as TGTGCCAGTAGTTTTCGAACTATGGATGAAAAACTGTTTTTT. It is translated as CASSFRTMDEKLFF.